The source of this T cell receptor (beta chain) is a study of T-cell reconstitution after alpha-beta-depleted transplantation in children. Study-level points and caveats: After transplant, high TCRbeta diversity at day 60 in some patients arose from surviving recipient T cells and thymic progenitors. There were reportedly several hundred expanded graft clones from which alpha-beta T cells came about two months after transplant. Newly produced T cells mostly provided counts and TCRbeta diversity after one year, as hyperexpanded clones declined.

It was with unique molecular identifiers that the TCRbeta library was prepared. TCRdb itself ran the PCR reads through MiXCR, one entry per CDR3 protein. The sample holds some 8,000 distinct CDR3 sequences, roughly 13% seen once. This clonotype was seen many times. Its antigen is not identified. This CDR3 region has 13 residues. The V end lost 1 base, the J end lost 7 bases, and 7 bases lay between the germline ends. The receptor comes from a patient aged 2 to 9 who had a stem cell transplant for inherited bone marrow failure, so the T cells may come from the graft donor. The source material was PBMCs, mostly from graft donor cells, sampled 60 days after TCRalphabeta/CD19-depleted stem cell transplant. The rearrangement joins TRBV12-3 or TRBV12-4 to TRBJ2-2, with a tentative D call TRBD2 (6 bases). As DNA, the CDR3 is TGTGCCAGCAGTTTAGTAGCGGTCGGGGAGCTGTTTTTT. This gives the protein CASSLVAVGELFF.